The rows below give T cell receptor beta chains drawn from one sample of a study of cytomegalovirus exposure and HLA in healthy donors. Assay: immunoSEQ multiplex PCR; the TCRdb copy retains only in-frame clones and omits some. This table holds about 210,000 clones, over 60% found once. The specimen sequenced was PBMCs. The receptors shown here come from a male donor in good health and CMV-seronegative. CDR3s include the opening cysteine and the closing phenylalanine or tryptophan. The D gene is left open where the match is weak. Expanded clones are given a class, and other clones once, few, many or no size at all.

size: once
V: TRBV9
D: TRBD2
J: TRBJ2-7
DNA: TGTGCCAGCAGCGATAGCGGGAGGGGGTACGAGCAGTACTTC
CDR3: CASSDSGRGYEQYF

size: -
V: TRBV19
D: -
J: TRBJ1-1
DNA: TGTGCCAGTAGACCACGGGATCTAATGAACACTGAAGCTTTCTTT
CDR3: CASRPRDLMNTEAFF

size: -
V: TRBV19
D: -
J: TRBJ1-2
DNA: TGTGCCAGTAATAGGGGGACAAACTATGGCTACACCTTC
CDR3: CASNRGTNYGYTF

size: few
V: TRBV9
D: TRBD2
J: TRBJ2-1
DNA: TGTGCCAGCAGCGTAGCCCCGGTGGGAGGACGGGGAGGGAATGAGCAGTTCTTC
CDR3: CASSVAPVGGRGGNEQFF

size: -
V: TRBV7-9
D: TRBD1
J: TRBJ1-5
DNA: TGTGCCAGCAGCCGACAGGGCGGTAGGGGTAGTCAGCCCCAGCATTTT
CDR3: CASSRQGGRGSQPQHF

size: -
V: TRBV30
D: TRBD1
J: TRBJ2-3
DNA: TGTGCCTGGAGACTGACAGGGATTGGAACAGATACGCAGTATTTT
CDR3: CAWRLTGIGTDTQYF

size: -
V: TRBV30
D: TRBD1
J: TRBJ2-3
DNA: TGTGCCTGGAGCCGGACAGGATCTGGAGATACGCAGTATTTT
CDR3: CAWSRTGSGDTQYF

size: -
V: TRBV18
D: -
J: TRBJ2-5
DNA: TGTGCCAGCTCAGTTGCGGGCGGAGGACAAGAGACCCAGTACTTC
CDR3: CASSVAGGGQETQYF

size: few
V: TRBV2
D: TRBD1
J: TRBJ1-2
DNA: TGTGCCAGCAGTGAACCGGACAGGGGGCTAGCTAACTATGGCTACACCTTC
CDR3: CASSEPDRGLANYGYTF

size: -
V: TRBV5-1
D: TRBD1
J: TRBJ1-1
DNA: TGCGCCAGCAGTTCCTCAGGGGGCATGACTGAAGCTTTCTTT
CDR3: CASSSSGGMTEAFF

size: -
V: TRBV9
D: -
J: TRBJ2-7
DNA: TGTGCCAGCAGCGTAGCTGGGGGCGGGTGCGAGCAGTACTTC
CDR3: CASSVAGGGCEQYF

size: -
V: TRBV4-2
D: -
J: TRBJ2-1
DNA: TGTGCCAGCAGCCAAGATCCAATAGCGGACGACCATCGGGATGAGCAGTTCTTC
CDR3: CASSQDPIADDHRDEQFF

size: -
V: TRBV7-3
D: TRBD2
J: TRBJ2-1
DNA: TGTGCCAGCAGCTTAACAATGGTAGCGGGGGGGCGCAATGAGCAGTTCTTC
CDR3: CASSLTMVAGGRNEQFF

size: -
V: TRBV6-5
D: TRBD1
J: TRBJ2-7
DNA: TGTGCCACCAGACAGGGGATCGCCTACGAGCAGTACTTC
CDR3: CATRQGIAYEQYF

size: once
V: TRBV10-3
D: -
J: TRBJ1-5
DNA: TGTGCCATCAGAAACACCAGCAATCAGCCCCAGCATTTT
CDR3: CAIRNTSNQPQHF

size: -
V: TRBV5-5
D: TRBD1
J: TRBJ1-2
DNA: TGTGCCAGCAGCTTGACTAGGACAGGGGTTAACTATGGCTACACCTTC
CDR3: CASSLTRTGVNYGYTF

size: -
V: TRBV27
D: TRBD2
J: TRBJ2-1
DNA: TGTGCCAGCAGACGGACTAGCGGGGGACACAATGAGCAGTTCTTC
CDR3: CASRRTSGGHNEQFF

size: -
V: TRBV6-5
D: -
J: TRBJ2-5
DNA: TGTGCCAGCAGGGGGGCCGGAGAGACCCAGTACTTC
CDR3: CASRGAGETQYF